Listed below are T cell receptor beta chains from one sample, sequenced in a study of OX40 agonist ivuxolimab in advanced cancers. This table comes from immunoSEQ multiplex PCR, and its TCRdb copy is limited to in-frame clones, with some not included. This sample has 90,000 to 100,000 clones; around nine tenths occur once, and the top ten carry roughly 0.8%. The sequences come from CD4+ or CD8+ T cells sorted from blood, collected in a trial of the OX40 agonist ivuxolimab. The receptor set was obtained from an adult with an advanced solid tumor such as melanoma, head and neck, liver or kidney cancer. Both conserved end residues are part of each CDR3. Each record gives: J gene, V gene, clone size, D gene, CDR3 protein, CDR3 DNA. A D gene is named only where the DNA matches it firmly. Not all rows give a size; the values are once, few, many and, for expanded clones, a class.

TRBJ2-7 TRBV28 . . CASKEKSDAPYEQYF TGTGCCAGCAAAGAAAAATCAGACGCCCCCTACGAGCAGTACTTC
TRBJ2-7 TRBV25-1 . TRBD2 CASRLAGGDEQYF TGTGCCAGCCGACTAGCGGGTGGCGACGAGCAGTACTTC
TRBJ1-1 TRBV30 few . CAWSPGTEAFF TGTGCCTGGAGTCCCGGAACTGAAGCTTTCTTT
TRBJ2-3 TRBV30 . . CAWSRGGLDTQYF TGTGCCTGGAGTAGGGGGGGGCTAGATACGCAGTATTTT
TRBJ1-4 TRBV4-3 . . CASSQDRVATNEKLFF TGCGCCAGCAGCCAAGACAGGGTTGCAACTAATGAAAAACTGTTTTTT
TRBJ2-3 TRBV5-1 . . CASSLGGSTDTQYF TGCGCCAGCAGCTTAGGCGGAAGCACAGATACGCAGTATTTT
TRBJ2-7 TRBV28 . TRBD1 CASSPLDRVTHYEQYF TGTGCCAGCAGTCCCCTGGACAGGGTAACCCACTACGAGCAGTACTTC
TRBJ2-3 TRBV5-1 . TRBD2 CASSLAGGPTDTQYF TGCGCCAGCAGCTTGGCGGGGGGGCCGACAGATACGCAGTATTTT
TRBJ2-5 TRBV5-1 . TRBD2 CASSLMTSGGKEETQYF TGCGCCAGCAGCTTGATGACTAGCGGGGGAAAGGAAGAGACCCAGTACTTC
TRBJ2-7 TRBV2 . . CASSYDYEQYF TGTGCCAGCAGTTATGATTACGAGCAGTACTTC
TRBJ2-5 TRBV5-1 . . CASSFGPGEETQYF TGCGCCAGCAGCTTTGGTCCGGGGGAAGAGACCCAGTACTTC
TRBJ1-3 TRBV5-4 . . CASSGGGISGNTIYF TGTGCCAGCAGCGGTGGGGGGATCTCTGGAAACACCATATATTTT
TRBJ1-2 TRBV7-8 . TRBD1 CASSSGDRDGYGYTF TGTGCCAGCAGCTCGGGGGACAGGGACGGGTATGGCTACACCTTC
TRBJ2-1 TRBV6-1 once TRBD2 CASSLMSGGARQFF TGTGCCAGCAGCCTAATGAGCGGGGGGGCCCGGCAGTTCTTC
TRBJ1-3 TRBV7-9 . TRBD1 CASSPGQGAVKATIYF TGTGCCAGCAGCCCCGGACAGGGGGCGGTTAAGGCCACCATATATTTT
TRBJ2-1 TRBV7-8 . . CASSTLAGLGNEQFF TGTGCCAGCAGCACATTGGCAGGGCTGGGCAATGAGCAGTTCTTC
TRBJ2-3 TRBV7-2 . . CASSRITDTQYF TGTGCCAGCAGCCGAATCACAGATACGCAGTATTTT
TRBJ2-5 TRBV10-1 . . CAGPTLPQEGRGRETQYF TGCGCCGGGCCGACGCTACCTCAAGAGGGACGGGGGAGGGAGACCCAGTACTTC
TRBJ1-5 TRBV6-1 . . CASIGGGNQPQHF TGTGCCAGCATAGGGGGGGGCAATCAGCCCCAGCATTTT
TRBJ2-7 TRBV28 . TRBD2 CATALTSGGSSYEQYF TGTGCCACCGCGTTGACTAGCGGGGGGAGCTCCTACGAGCAGTACTTC
TRBJ2-1 TRBV19 . TRBD2 CASRTGGVQFF TGTGCCTCACGGACGGGGGGGGTGCAGTTCTTC
TRBJ2-5 TRBV10-2 . . CASSLHPGVETQYF TGCGCCAGCAGTCTCCATCCGGGAGTGGAGACCCAGTACTTC
TRBJ1-1 TRBV4-1 once . CASTPTGGVTEAFF TGCGCCAGCACCCCCACGGGGGGGGTCACTGAAGCTTTCTTT
TRBJ2-7 TRBV19 . . CASSIRTDYYEQYF TGTGCCAGTAGTATCAGGACGGACTATTACGAGCAGTACTTC
TRBJ1-2 TRBV5-6 . . CASTLLGWGGYTF TGTGCCAGCACCCTTTTAGGGTGGGGTGGCTACACCTTC
TRBJ2-1 TRBV28 . . CASSFGTEPNNEQFF TGTGCCAGCAGTTTCGGGACGGAACCCAACAATGAGCAGTTCTTC
TRBJ1-2 TRBV27 . . CASTSRGTYGYTF TGTGCCAGCACCTCAAGGGGGACCTATGGCTACACCTTC
TRBJ1-5 TRBV28 . . CASSFVGNQPQHF TGTGCCAGCAGTTTCGTGGGCAATCAGCCCCAGCATTTT
TRBJ2-1 TRBV7-2 . . CASSRGRVNEQFF TGTGCCAGCAGCCGAGGTAGGGTGAATGAGCAGTTCTTC
TRBJ1-2 TRBV11-2 . . CASRNWYTGTLGGYTF TGTGCCAGTCGAAATTGGTACACGGGGACATTGGGTGGCTACACCTTC
TRBJ2-3 TRBV11-3 . TRBD1 CASSFAGQGDAYGNTDTQYF TGTGCCAGCAGCTTTGCTGGACAGGGGGACGCCTACGGAAACACAGATACGCAGTATTTT
TRBJ1-3 TRBV30 . . CAWGASGGAGNTIYF TGTGCCTGGGGGGCGTCCGGGGGCGCTGGAAACACCATATATTTT
TRBJ1-4 TRBV9 . . CASSGITGNEKLFF TGTGCCAGCAGCGGAATTACAGGGAACGAAAAACTGTTTTTT
TRBJ1-2 TRBV28 . . CAIEGPQGYTF TGTGCCATCGAGGGGCCTCAGGGCTACACCTTC
TRBJ1-3 TRBV6-4 . . CASSDFNTIYF TGTGCCAGCAGTGACTTTAACACCATATATTTT
TRBJ1-3 TRBV15 . . CATSRDKRASSSGNTIYF TGTGCCACCAGCAGAGATAAAAGGGCGTCGAGCTCTGGAAACACCATATATTTT
TRBJ2-3 TRBV5-1 . TRBD2 CASRELAATDTQYF TGCGCCAGCAGAGAACTAGCGGCCACAGATACGCAGTATTTT
TRBJ1-2 TRBV15 . TRBD1 CATSFDTDRARGYTF TGTGCCACCAGCTTCGACACGGACAGGGCGCGTGGCTACACCTTC
TRBJ1-5 TRBV28 . TRBD1 CASSAMDRGAGRNQPQHF TGTGCCAGCAGCGCTATGGACAGGGGGGCTGGGAGGAATCAGCCCCAGCATTTT
TRBJ1-5 TRBV30 . . CAWSDRSRGPQHF TGTGCCTGGAGTGATAGATCCAGGGGGCCCCAGCATTTT